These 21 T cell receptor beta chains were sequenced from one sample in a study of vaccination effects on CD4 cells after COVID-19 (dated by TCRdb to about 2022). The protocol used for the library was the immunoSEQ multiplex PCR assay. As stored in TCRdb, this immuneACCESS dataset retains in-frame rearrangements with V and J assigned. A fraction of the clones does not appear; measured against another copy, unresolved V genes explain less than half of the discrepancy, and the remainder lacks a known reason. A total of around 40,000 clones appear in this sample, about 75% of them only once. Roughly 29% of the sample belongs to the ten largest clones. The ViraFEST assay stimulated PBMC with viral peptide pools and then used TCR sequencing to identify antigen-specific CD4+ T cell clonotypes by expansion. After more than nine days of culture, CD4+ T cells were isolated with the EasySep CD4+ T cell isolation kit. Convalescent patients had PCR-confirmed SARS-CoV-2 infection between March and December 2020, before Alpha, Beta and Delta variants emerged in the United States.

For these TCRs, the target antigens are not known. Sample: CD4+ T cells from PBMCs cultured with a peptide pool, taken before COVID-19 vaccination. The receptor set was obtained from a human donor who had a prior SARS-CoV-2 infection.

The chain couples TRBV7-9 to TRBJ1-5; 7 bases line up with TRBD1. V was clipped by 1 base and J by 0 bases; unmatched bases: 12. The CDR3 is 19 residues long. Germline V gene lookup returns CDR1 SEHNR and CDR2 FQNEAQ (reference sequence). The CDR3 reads CASSLGTGAGPYSNQPQHF. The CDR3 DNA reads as TGTGCCAGCAGCTTAGGTACAGGGGCCGGGCCTTATAGCAATCAGCCCCAGCATTTT.

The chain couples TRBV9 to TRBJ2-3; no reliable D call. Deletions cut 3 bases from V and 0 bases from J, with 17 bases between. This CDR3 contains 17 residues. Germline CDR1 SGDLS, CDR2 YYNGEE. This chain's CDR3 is CASSESYSNPSTDTQYF. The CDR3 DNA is TGTGCCAGCAGCGAGAGCTACAGCAACCCGAGCACAGATACGCAGTATTTT.

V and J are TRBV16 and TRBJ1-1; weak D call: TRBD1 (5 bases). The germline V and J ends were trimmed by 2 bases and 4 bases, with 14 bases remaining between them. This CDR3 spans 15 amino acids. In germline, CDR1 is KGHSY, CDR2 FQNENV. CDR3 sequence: CASSQHLGTGTEAFF. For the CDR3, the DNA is TGTGCCAGCAGCCAACATCTGGGGACGGGCACTGAAGCTTTCTTT. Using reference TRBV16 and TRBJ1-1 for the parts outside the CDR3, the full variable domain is GEEVAQTPKHLVRGEGQKAKLYCAPIKGHSYVFWYQQVLKNEFKFLISFQNENVFDETGMPKERFSAKCLPNSPCSLEIQATKLEDSAVYFCASSQHLGTGTEAFFGQGTRLTVV.

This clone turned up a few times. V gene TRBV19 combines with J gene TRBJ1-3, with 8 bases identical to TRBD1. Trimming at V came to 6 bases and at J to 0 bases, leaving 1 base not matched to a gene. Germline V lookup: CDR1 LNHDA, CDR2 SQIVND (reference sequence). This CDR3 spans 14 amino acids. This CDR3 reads CASRTGASGNTIYF. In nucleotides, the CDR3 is TGTGCCAGTAGGACAGGGGCCTCTGGAAACACCATATATTTT. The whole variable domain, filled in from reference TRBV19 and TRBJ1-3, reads DGGITQSPKYLFRKEGQNVTLSCEQNLNHDAMYWYRQDPGQGLRLIYYSQIVNDFQKGDIAEGYSVSREKKESFPLTVTSAQKNPTAFYLCASRTGASGNTIYFGEGSWLTVV.

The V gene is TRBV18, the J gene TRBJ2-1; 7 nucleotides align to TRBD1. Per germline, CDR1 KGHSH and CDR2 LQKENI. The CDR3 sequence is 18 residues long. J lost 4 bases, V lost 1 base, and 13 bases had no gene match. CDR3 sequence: CASSPRSATGHVYNEQFF. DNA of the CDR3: TGTGCCAGCTCACCACGTTCCGCGACAGGGCATGTTTACAATGAGCAGTTCTTC.

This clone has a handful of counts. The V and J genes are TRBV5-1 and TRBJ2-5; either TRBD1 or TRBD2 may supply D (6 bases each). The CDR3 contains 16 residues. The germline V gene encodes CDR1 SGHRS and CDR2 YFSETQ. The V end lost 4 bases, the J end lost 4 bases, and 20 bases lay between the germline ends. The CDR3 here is CASSKGPEGGLETQYF. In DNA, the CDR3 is TGCGCCAGCAGCAAGGGACCCGAAGGGGGACTAGAGACCCAGTACTTC.

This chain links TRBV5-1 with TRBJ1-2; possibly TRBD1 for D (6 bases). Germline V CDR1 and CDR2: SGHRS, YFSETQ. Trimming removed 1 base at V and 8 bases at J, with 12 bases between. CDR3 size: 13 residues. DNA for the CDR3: TGCGCCAGCAGCTTGACTGCCGGGGGCGGCTACACCTTC. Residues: CASSLTAGGGYTF.

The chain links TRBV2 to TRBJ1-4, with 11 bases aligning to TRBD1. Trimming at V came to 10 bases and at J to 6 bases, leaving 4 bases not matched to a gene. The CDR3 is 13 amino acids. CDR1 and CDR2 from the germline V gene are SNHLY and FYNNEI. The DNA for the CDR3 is TGTGCCACGGACAGGGGGCGCGATGAAAAACTGTTTTTT. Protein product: CATDRGRDEKLFF.

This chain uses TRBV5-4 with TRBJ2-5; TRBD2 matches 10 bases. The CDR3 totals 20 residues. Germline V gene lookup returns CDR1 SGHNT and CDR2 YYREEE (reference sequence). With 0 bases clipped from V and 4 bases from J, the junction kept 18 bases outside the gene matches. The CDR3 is CASSLGGGNPSGGFGETQYF. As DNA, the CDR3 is TGTGCCAGCAGCTTGGGGGGGGGAAACCCTAGCGGGGGTTTTGGAGAGACCCAGTACTTC.

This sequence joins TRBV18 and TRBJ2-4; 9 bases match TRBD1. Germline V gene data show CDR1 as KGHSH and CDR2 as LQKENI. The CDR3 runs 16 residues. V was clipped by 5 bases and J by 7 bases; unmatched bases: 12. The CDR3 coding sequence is TGTGCCAGCTCAGTCTCCGGTGGGACAGGGTTGAACATTCAGTACTTC. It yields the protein CASSVSGGTGLNIQYF.

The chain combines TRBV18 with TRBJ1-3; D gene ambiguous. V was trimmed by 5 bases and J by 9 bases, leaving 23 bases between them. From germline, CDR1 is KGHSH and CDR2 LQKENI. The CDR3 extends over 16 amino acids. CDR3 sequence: CASSATYTEMEVTIYF. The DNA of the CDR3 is TGTGCCAGCTCAGCGACTTATACGGAGATGGAAGTCACCATATATTTT.

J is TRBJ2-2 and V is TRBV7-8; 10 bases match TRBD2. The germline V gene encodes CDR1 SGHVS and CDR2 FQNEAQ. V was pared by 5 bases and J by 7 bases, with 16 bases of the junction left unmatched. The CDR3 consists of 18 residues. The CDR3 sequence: CASSLNRLAGARSGELFF. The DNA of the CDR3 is TGTGCCAGCAGCCTAAACCGGCTAGCGGGGGCTAGGAGCGGGGAGCTGTTTTTT.

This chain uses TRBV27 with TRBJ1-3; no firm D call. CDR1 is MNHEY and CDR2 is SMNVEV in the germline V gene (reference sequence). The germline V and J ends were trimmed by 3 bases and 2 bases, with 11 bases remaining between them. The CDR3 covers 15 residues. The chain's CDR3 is CASSFRPGTGNTIYF. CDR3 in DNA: TGTGCCAGCAGTTTTCGCCCGGGAACTGGAAACACCATATATTTT.

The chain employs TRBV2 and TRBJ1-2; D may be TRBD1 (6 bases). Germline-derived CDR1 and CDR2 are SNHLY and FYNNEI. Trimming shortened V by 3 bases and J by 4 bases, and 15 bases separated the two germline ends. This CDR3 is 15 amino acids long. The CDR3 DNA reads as TGTGCCAGCAGTGACCCGACCGGGACACCCTATGGCTACACCTTC. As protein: CASSDPTGTPYGYTF.

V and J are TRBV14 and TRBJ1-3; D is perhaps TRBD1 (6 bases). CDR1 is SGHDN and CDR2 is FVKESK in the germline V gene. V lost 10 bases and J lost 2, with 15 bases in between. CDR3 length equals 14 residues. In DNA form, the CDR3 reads TGTGCCAAATTACAGGGATCCACTGGAAACACCATATATTTT. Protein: CAKLQGSTGNTIYF.

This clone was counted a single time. The CDR3 protein is CASSQGLAESSGANVLTF. CDR3 in DNA: TGCGCCAGCAGCCAGGGACTAGCGGAAAGCTCTGGGGCCAACGTCCTGACTTTC. The rearrangement joins TRBV4-1 to TRBJ2-6; 11 positions match TRBD2. Germline CDR1 MGHRA, CDR2 YSYEKL. Unmatched junction bases numbered 4, after V lost 3 bases and J lost 0 bases. The CDR3 totals 18 residues.

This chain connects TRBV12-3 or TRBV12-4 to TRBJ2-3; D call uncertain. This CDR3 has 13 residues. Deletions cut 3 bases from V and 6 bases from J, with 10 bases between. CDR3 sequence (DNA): TGTGCCAGCAGTTTGGCCCTACGGGATACGCAGTATTTT. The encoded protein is CASSLALRDTQYF.

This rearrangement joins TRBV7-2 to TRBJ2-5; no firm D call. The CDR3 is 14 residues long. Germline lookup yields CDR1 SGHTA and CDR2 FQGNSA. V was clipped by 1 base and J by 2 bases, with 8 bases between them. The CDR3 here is CASSLVAAQETQYF. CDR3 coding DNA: TGTGCCAGCAGCTTAGTAGCAGCTCAAGAGACCCAGTACTTC.

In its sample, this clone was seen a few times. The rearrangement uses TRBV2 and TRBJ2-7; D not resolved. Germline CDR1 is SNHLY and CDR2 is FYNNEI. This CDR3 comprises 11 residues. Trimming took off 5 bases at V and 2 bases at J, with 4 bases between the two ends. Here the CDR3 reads CASSTPYEQYF. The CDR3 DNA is TGTGCCAGCAGTACTCCCTACGAGCAGTACTTC.

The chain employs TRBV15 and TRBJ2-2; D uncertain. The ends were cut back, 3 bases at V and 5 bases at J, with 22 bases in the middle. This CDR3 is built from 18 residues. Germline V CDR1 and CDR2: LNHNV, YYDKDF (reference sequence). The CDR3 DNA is TGTGCCACCAGCAGGGGCACCATAGGGATTGCTGGGACCGGGGAGCTGTTTTTT. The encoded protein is CATSRGTIGIAGTGELFF.

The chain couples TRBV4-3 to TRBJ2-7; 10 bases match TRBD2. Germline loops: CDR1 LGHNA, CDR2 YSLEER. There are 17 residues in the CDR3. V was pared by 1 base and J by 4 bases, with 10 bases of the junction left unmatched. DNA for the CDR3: TGCGCCAGCAGCCAAGTAGTCGGGACTAGCGATCGGTACGAGCAGTACTTC. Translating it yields CASSQVVGTSDRYEQYF.